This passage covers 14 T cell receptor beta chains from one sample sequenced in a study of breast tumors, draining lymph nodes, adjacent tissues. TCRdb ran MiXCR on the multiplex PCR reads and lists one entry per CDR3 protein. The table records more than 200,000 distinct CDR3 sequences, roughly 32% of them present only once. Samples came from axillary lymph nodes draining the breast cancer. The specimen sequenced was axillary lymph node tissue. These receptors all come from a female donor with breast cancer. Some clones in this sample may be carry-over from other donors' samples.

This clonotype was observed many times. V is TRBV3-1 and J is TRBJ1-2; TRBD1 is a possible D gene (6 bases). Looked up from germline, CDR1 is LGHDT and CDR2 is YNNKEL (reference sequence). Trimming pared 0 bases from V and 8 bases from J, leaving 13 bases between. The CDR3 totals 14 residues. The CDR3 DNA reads TGTGCCAGCAGCCAAGAAGCGGGGGGCGGCGGCTACACCTTC. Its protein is CASSQEAGGGGYTF.

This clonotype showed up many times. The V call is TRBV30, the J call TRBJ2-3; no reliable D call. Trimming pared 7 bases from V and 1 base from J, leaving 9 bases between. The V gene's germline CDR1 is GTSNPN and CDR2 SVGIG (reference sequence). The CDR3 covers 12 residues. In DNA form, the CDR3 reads TGTGCCTCCCTGAAAGGCACAGATACGCAGTATTTT. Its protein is CASLKGTDTQYF.

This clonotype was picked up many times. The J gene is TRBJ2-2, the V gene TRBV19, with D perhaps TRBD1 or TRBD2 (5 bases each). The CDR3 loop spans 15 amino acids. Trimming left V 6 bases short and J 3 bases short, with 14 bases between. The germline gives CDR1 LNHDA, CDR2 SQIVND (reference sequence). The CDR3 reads CASSTAGTDTGELFF. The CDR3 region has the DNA TGTGCCAGTAGCACCGCCGGGACGGACACCGGGGAGCTGTTTTTT.

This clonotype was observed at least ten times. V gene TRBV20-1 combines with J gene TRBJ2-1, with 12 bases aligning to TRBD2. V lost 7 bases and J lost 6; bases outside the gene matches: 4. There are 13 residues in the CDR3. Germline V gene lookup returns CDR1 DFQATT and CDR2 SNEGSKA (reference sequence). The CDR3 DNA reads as TGCAGTGTCCTAGCGGGAGGGAGCAATGAGCAGTTCTTC. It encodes CSVLAGGSNEQFF.

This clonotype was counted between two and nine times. The CDR3 DNA reads TGTGCCAGCAGTTACTCGGTGGGCACCGGGGAGCTGTTTTTT. This sequence encodes CASSYSVGTGELFF. J is TRBJ2-2 and V is TRBV6-2 or TRBV6-3; no definite D call. CDR1 MNHEY and CDR2 SVGEGT come from the germline V gene. The CDR3 contains 14 residues. Trimming took 0 bases from V and 4 from J, leaving 6 bases between them.

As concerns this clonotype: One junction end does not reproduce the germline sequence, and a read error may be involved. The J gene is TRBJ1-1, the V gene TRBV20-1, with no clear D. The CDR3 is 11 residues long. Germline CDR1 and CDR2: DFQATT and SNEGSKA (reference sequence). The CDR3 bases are TGCAGTGCTAGCACGAACACTGAAGCTTCCTTT. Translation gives CSASTNTEASF.

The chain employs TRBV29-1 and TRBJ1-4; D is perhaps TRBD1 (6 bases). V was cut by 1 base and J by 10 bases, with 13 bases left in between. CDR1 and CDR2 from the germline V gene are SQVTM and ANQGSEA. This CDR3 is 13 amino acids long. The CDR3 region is CSVEGGGTGKLFF. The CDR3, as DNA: TGCAGCGTTGAAGGTGGGGGCACAGGAAAACTGTTTTTT.

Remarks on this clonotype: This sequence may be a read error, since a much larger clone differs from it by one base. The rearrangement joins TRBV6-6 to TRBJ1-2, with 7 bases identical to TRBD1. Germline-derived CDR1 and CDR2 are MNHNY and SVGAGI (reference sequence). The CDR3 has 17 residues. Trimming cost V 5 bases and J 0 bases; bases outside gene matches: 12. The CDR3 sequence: CASSQVGTVLTNYGYTF. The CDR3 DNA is TGTGCCAGCAGTCAAGTTGGGACAGTCCTTACTAACTATGGCTACACCTTC.

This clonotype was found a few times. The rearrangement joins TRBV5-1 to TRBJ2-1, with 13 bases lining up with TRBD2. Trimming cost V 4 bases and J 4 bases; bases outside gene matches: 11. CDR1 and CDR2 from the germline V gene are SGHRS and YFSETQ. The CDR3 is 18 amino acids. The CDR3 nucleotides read TGCGCCAGCAGCCCCTGGACTAGCGGGAGCTACACTTACAATGAGCAGTTCTTC. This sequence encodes CASSPWTSGSYTYNEQFF.

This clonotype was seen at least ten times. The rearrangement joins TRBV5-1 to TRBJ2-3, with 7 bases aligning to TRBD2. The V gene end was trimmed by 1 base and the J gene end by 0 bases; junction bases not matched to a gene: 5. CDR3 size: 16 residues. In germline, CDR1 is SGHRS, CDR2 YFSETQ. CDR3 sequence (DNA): TGCGCCAGCAGCTTGTTAGCGGGTACTAGCACAGATACGCAGTATTTT. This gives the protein CASSLLAGTSTDTQYF.

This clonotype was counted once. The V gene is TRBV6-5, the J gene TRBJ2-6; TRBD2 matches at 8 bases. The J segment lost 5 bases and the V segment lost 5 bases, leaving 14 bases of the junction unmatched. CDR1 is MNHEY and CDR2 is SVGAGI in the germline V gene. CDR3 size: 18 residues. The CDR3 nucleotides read TGTGCCAGCAGTCACGCCCCGGGGGGTAGCGGGAGGGCCAACGTCCTGACTTTC. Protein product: CASSHAPGGSGRANVLTF.

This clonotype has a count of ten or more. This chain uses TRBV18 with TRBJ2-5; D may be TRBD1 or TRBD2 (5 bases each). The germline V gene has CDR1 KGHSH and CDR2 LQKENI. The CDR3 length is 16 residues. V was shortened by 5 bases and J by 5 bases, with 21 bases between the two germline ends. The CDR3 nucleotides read TGTGCCAGCTCAGTATCCGGGATAGAAGGGGCGGAGACCCAGTACTTC. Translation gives CASSVSGIEGAETQYF.

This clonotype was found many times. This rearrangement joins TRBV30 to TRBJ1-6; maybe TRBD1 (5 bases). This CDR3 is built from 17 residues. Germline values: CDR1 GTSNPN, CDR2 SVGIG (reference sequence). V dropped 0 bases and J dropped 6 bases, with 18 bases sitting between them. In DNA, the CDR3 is TGTGCCTGGAGTGTACTCGGGGGGGTCACGGGTAATTCACCCCTCCACTTT. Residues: CAWSVLGGVTGNSPLHF.

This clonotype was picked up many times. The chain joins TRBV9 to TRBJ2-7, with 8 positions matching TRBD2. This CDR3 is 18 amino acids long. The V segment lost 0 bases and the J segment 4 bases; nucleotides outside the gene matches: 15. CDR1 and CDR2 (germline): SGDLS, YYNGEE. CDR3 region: CASSVEVGPGGPGYEQYF. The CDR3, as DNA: TGTGCCAGCAGCGTAGAAGTGGGCCCGGGAGGGCCGGGGTACGAGCAGTACTTC.